This T cell receptor (beta chain) is from a study of vaccination effects on CD4 cells after COVID-19. General study results and limits: Marked clonal contraction was seen late after vaccination (in both infection- and vaccine-induced clones). The authors studied few convalescent patients and collected no early post-infection timepoints.

Sequencing was preceded by expansion of antigen-specific CD4+ T cells with viral peptide pools in the ViraFEST assay. Between days 9 and 11 of culture, CD4+ T cells were separated out. Prior SARS-CoV-2 infection was absent in the vaccine recipients, as shown by negative nucleocapsid antibodies. Cultivation was performed at 1.5 million to 2 million PBMC per well with approximately 10 IU/ml IL-2 and 10 ug/ml peptides added. With V trimmed by 2 bases and J by 8 bases, 0 bases remained unmatched. CDR1 GTSNPN and CDR2 SVGIG come from the germline V gene (reference sequence). The CDR3 is 11 amino acids. TCRdb's table, derived via immunoSEQ multiplex PCR, lists solely in-frame clones and lacks some. The table includes approximately 54,000 clones, roughly 80% detected once. For this clone: Its specificity is not known.

The starting material was CD4+ T cells from PBMCs cultured with HCoV-229E spike peptides, obtained before COVID-19 vaccination. The TCR sequence derives from a human donor who received a COVID-19 vaccine. The chain couples TRBV30 to TRBJ2-5, with 9 bases lining up with TRBD1. CDR3 amino acids: CAWSTGGTQYF. The CDR3 DNA follows: TGTGCCTGGAGTACAGGGGGCACCCAGTACTTC.